This T cell receptor (beta chain) originates from a study of cytomegalovirus exposure and HLA in healthy donors. Findings and limits, study-wide: A later analysis linked a missense variant in DCLRE1C to the trimming of TCR beta V and J genes. Most TCR beta V segments were productive about 87% or about 30% of the time in an earlier analysis. In vitro data verified a few CMV-associated chains as specific for CMV antigens.

The primer mix had 60 Vbeta and 13 Jbeta primers. Assay used: immunoSEQ multiplex PCR; TCRdb lists only in-frame clones, some missing. The sample gives around 150,000 clones, 8.9% of which show up once; around 7% is in the top ten. CDR3 length: 18 amino acids. V was clipped by 0 bases and J by 10 bases, with 27 bases between them. Germline loops: CDR1 MGHRA, CDR2 YSYEKL. Of note for this clone: Its antigen is as yet unknown.

This sequence joins TRBV4-1 and TRBJ2-5; D perhaps matches TRBD2 (6 bases). Sequencing was carried out using PBMCs. This sequence originates from a woman between 35 and 50 years old in good health and CMV-seropositive. The CDR3 here is CASSQDLEPGPGRAGQYF. In nucleotides, the CDR3 is TGCGCCAGCAGCCAAGATTTAGAACCGGGCCCCGGTCGAGCGGGCCAGTACTTC.